These 27 T cell receptor beta chains were all obtained from the same sample, sequenced in a study of T cell changes during pregnancy in multiple sclerosis (dated by TCRdb to about 2019). The library was obtained by the immunoSEQ multiplex PCR assay. What TCRdb holds here is the immuneACCESS table cut down to in-frame rearrangements. Part of the clones is not present; checked against another copy, under half of the missing clones reflect an unresolved V gene, and the others are unexplained. For this sample the table gives 25,000 to 35,000 clones, of which approximately 89% were detected only once. The ten most abundant clones make up 5% to 6% of the sample. Material: CD8+ T cells from peripheral blood mononuclear cells, obtained in the first trimester of pregnancy. The receptors were gathered from a female donor with multiple sclerosis, enrolled in a pregnancy study.

The rearrangement links TRBV7-9 to TRBJ2-7, with D possibly TRBD1 on 6 matching bases. Trimming stripped 5 bases from V and 0 bases from J, with 14 bases between. This CDR3 has 15 residues. The V gene's germline CDR1 is SEHNR and CDR2 FQNEAQ (reference sequence). In DNA, the CDR3 is TGTGCCAGCAGCCCGCCCCCCAGGGGCTCCTACGAGCAGTACTTC. Residues: CASSPPPRGSYEQYF.

The J gene is TRBJ1-2, the V gene TRBV19; no firm D call. CDR3 size: 16 residues. V lost 0 bases, J lost 4 bases, and 15 bases lay in between. The germline V gene encodes CDR1 LNHDA and CDR2 SQIVND (reference sequence). CDR3 protein: CASSIDGGGPLYGYTF. The CDR3 region has the DNA TGTGCCAGTAGTATAGATGGTGGAGGCCCCCTCTATGGCTACACCTTC. The whole variable domain, remainder taken from reference TRBV19 and TRBJ1-2, is DGGITQSPKYLFRKEGQNVTLSCEQNLNHDAMYWYRQDPGQGLRLIYYSQIVNDFQKGDIAEGYSVSREKKESFPLTVTSAQKNPTAFYLCASSIDGGGPLYGYTFGSGTRLTVV.

J is TRBJ2-7 and V is TRBV4-1; 10 positions agree with TRBD2. The CDR3 consists of 17 residues. Trimming took 1 base from V and 3 from J; bases not matched to a gene: 9. The germline V gene encodes CDR1 MGHRA and CDR2 YSYEKL. Written as DNA, the CDR3 is TGCGCCAGCAGCCAAGTATTCCTAGCGGGAGAGATCTACGAGCAGTACTTC. It yields the protein CASSQVFLAGEIYEQYF.

The genes are TRBV4-1 and TRBJ1-2; 7 bases match TRBD1. Germline V gives CDR1 MGHRA, CDR2 YSYEKL. With 2 bases clipped from V and 4 bases from J, the junction kept 7 bases outside the gene matches. The CDR3 runs 15 residues. Here the CDR3 DNA reads TGCGCCAGCAGCCAACGACAGGGTGTCGGCTATGGCTACACCTTC. Its translation: CASSQRQGVGYGYTF.

The chain has TRBV19 and TRBJ1-2; no reliable D call. The CDR3 has 15 residues. CDR1 and CDR2 (germline): LNHDA, SQIVND (reference sequence). V was clipped by 4 bases and J by 1 base, with 13 bases between them. As DNA, the CDR3 is TGTGCCAGTAGTACCCCCTCCTGGCTTAACTATGGCTACACCTTC. Its protein product is CASSTPSWLNYGYTF.

The sample holds a few counts of this clone. V usage is TRBV5-5 and J usage is TRBJ2-7; D might be TRBD1 (6 bases). This CDR3 spans 14 amino acids. Germline V CDR1 and CDR2: SGHKS, YYEKEE (reference sequence). Deletions cut 4 bases from V and 1 base from J, with 12 bases between. DNA for the CDR3: TGTGCCAGCAGCACAGGGACGTCGTCCTACGAGCAGTACTTC. It is translated as CASSTGTSSYEQYF.

The rearrangement joins TRBV10-1 to TRBJ2-3; 7 bases are shared with TRBD1. The trim removed 6 bases at V and 2 bases at J, leaving 5 bases unmatched. The germline CDR1 and CDR2 sequences are WNHNN and SYGVQD (reference sequence). The CDR3 length is 14 residues. The CDR3 loop is CASRTGQYTDTQYF. The CDR3 coding sequence is TGCGCCAGCAGGACAGGGCAATACACAGATACGCAGTATTTT.

The V gene is TRBV9, the J gene TRBJ2-1; 9 bases are shared with TRBD2. The V segment lost 3 bases and the J segment 2 bases; nucleotides outside the gene matches: 0. CDR3 length equals 14 residues. CDR1 is SGDLS and CDR2 is YYNGEE in the germline V gene. The CDR3 is CASSGLAAYNEQFF. CDR3 DNA sequence: TGTGCCAGCAGCGGACTAGCGGCCTACAATGAGCAGTTCTTC.

The rearrangement joins TRBV15 to TRBJ1-1, with 7 nucleotides matching TRBD1. This CDR3 region has 15 residues. The ends lost 0 bases at V and 1 base at J; junction bases unmatched: 2. CDR1 is LNHNV, CDR2 YYDKDF, per germline (reference sequence). The chain's CDR3 is CATSRETGENTEAFF. CDR3 DNA sequence: TGTGCCACCAGCAGAGAAACAGGGGAGAACACTGAAGCTTTCTTT.

The chain combines TRBV30 with TRBJ1-5; no clear D. Germline V gene lookup returns CDR1 GTSNPN and CDR2 SVGIG (reference sequence). With 0 bases removed from V and 5 bases from J, the gap between germline ends came to 8 bases. The CDR3 length is 13 residues. CDR3 protein: CAWSVAGDQPQHF. For the CDR3, the DNA is TGTGCCTGGAGTGTCGCCGGGGATCAGCCCCAGCATTTT.

This rearrangement joins TRBV4-1 to TRBJ2-3, with unresolved D. The V gene lost 4 bases and the J gene lost 0 bases, with 8 bases spanning the gap. Germline loops: CDR1 MGHRA, CDR2 YSYEKL. This CDR3 comprises 14 residues. The CDR3 reads CASSLAGSTDTQYF. CDR3 nucleotide sequence: TGCGCCAGCAGCCTAGCCGGGAGCACAGATACGCAGTATTTT.

This chain connects TRBV4-1 to TRBJ2-1; D is perhaps TRBD2 (6 bases). Deletions cut 1 base from V and 1 base from J, with 8 bases between. Germline values: CDR1 MGHRA, CDR2 YSYEKL. This CDR3 contains 15 residues. The CDR3 DNA reads as TGCGCCAGCAGCCAAGTCAGCGGGTCCTACAATGAGCAGTTCTTC. As protein: CASSQVSGSYNEQFF.

CDR3 coding DNA: TGCGCCAGCAGCTTAAACTCCTACGAGCAGTACTTC. This translates into CASSLNSYEQYF. The chain couples TRBV4-1 to TRBJ2-7; D is undetermined. Germline loops: CDR1 MGHRA, CDR2 YSYEKL. V lost 5 bases and J lost 0, with 5 bases in between. This CDR3 is 12 amino acids long.

This sequence joins TRBV7-2 and TRBJ2-2, with 7 bases that match TRBD1. The CDR3 runs to 16 residues. The V segment lost 2 bases and the J segment 0 bases; nucleotides outside the gene matches: 3. Germline V gene data show CDR1 as SGHTA and CDR2 as FQGNSA. In DNA form, the CDR3 reads TGTGCCAGCAGCTTATACGGGACAGCGAACACCGGGGAGCTGTTTTTT. Amino acids: CASSLYGTANTGELFF.

This sequence joins TRBV4-2 and TRBJ2-1; tentative D call: TRBD1 (6 bases). There are 14 residues in the CDR3. Germline V gives CDR1 LGHNA, CDR2 YNFKEQ. Trimming cost V 8 bases and J 6 bases, with 17 bases left between them. The CDR3 bases are TGTGCCAGCGAGCCAAGCAGGGGAAGCAATGAGCAGTTCTTC. Translating it yields CASEPSRGSNEQFF.

The V gene is TRBV7-9, the J gene TRBJ2-2, with 8 bases identical to TRBD1. With V trimmed by 5 bases and J by 1 base, 3 bases remained unmatched. The CDR3 extends over 15 amino acids. Germline CDR1 and CDR2: SEHNR and FQNEAQ (reference sequence). The CDR3 loop is CASSDRGLNTGELFF. In DNA form, the CDR3 reads TGTGCCAGCAGCGACAGGGGACTGAACACCGGGGAGCTGTTTTTT.

This clone showed up just once. The V gene is TRBV19, the J gene TRBJ2-2, with 10 bases lining up with TRBD1. V lost 5 bases and J lost 7; bases outside the gene matches: 10. The CDR3 covers 16 residues. Per the germline V gene, CDR1 is LNHDA and CDR2 is SQIVND (reference sequence). For the CDR3, the DNA is TGTGCCAGTAGTGTTCCGGGACAGGGGTTTTTCGGGGAGCTGTTTTTT. Its protein is CASSVPGQGFFGELFF.

The rearrangement links TRBV27 to TRBJ2-7; 7 nucleotides agree with TRBD2. In germline, CDR1 is MNHEY, CDR2 SMNVEV (reference sequence). The ends lost 2 bases at V and 0 bases at J; junction bases unmatched: 1. CDR3 length equals 14 residues. In nucleotides, the CDR3 is TGTGCCAGCAGTTTAAGCGGGGCCTCCTACGAGCAGTACTTC. Translating it yields CASSLSGASYEQYF.

The V gene is TRBV13, the J gene TRBJ1-5; D may be TRBD1 (6 bases). Between the trimmed V and J ends, which lost 5 bases and 7 bases, there was a span of 15 bases. There are 14 residues in the CDR3. CDR1 and CDR2 from the germline V gene are PRHDT and FYEKMQ (reference sequence). CDR3 bases: TGTGCCAGCAGCGCACAGGGCTGGGGACAGCCCCAGCATTTT. It encodes CASSAQGWGQPQHF. Full variable domain (missing parts from reference TRBV13 and TRBJ1-5): AAGVIQSPRHLIKEKRETATLKCYPIPRHDTVYWYQQGPGQDPQFLISFYEKMQSDKGSIPDRFSAQQFSDYHSELNMSSLELGDSALYFCASSAQGWGQPQHFGDGTRLSIL.

This clone showed up just once. The V gene is TRBV13, the J gene TRBJ1-1; no clear D. Germline CDR1 is PRHDT and CDR2 is FYEKMQ (reference sequence). CDR3 length equals 14 residues. V was clipped by 1 base and J by 2 bases, with 8 bases between them. In nucleotides, the CDR3 is TGTGCCAGCAGCTTAGAAAGCCATAACACTGAAGCTTTCTTT. Encoded protein: CASSLESHNTEAFF.

The chain joins TRBV4-1 to TRBJ2-1; 10 bases are a match to TRBD2. Losses at the gene ends were 1 base for V and 8 bases for J; bases not matched to a gene: 8. The CDR3 has 16 residues. Germline CDR1 and CDR2: MGHRA and YSYEKL. The CDR3 DNA reads TGCGCCAGCAGCCAAGCGCCGAGCGGGAGGGTCGATGAGCAGTTCTTC. Protein: CASSQAPSGRVDEQFF.

The V and J genes are TRBV7-9 and TRBJ1-5; 8 nucleotides agree with TRBD1. CDR3 length equals 15 residues. The junction had 6 bases not matched to a gene; V was cut back by 0 bases and J by 8 bases. Germline V gene data show CDR1 as SEHNR and CDR2 as FQNEAQ (reference sequence). CDR3 protein: CASSLARGREEPQHF. The CDR3 DNA sequence: TGTGCCAGCAGCTTAGCCAGGGGGCGCGAGGAGCCCCAGCATTTT.

The gene calls are TRBV18 and TRBJ1-2, with 7 nucleotides matching TRBD1. V shed 2 bases and J 6 bases; nucleotides not matched to a gene: 3. The CDR3 covers 13 residues. CDR1 and CDR2 from the germline V gene are KGHSH and LQKENI. CDR3 sequence: CASSPRQGNGYTF. The CDR3 DNA follows: TGTGCCAGCTCACCAAGACAGGGAAATGGCTACACCTTC.

The chain has TRBV27 and TRBJ2-2, with 8 positions matching TRBD2. V lost 5 bases to trimming and J lost 5 bases; unmatched junction nucleotides: 7. The CDR3 sequence is 15 residues long. The germline V gene has CDR1 MNHEY and CDR2 SMNVEV (reference sequence). This CDR3 reads CASSPGTRNTGELFF. In DNA form, the CDR3 reads TGTGCCAGCAGTCCCGGGACTAGAAATACCGGGGAGCTGTTTTTT.

The rearrangement joins TRBV10-1 to TRBJ2-5; 12 nucleotides line up with TRBD2. CDR1 and CDR2 from the germline V gene are WNHNN and SYGVQD (reference sequence). After removal of 6 bases from V and 4 bases from J, the junction contained 9 bases not matched to a gene. CDR3 size: 16 residues. DNA of the CDR3: TGCGCCAGCAGCCCTGGACTAGCGGGAAGGGGAGAGACCCAGTACTTC. Residues: CASSPGLAGRGETQYF.

This chain uses TRBV28 with TRBJ2-7; unclear D gene. The CDR3 loop spans 16 amino acids. V lost 5 bases and J 4 bases, leaving 21 bases between the germline ends. Looked up from germline, CDR1 is MDHEN and CDR2 is SYDVKM. In DNA, the CDR3 is TGTGCCAGCAGTACCCGAATAGCCCTCCTAAGATACGAGCAGTACTTC. Its protein is CASSTRIALLRYEQYF.

The rearrangement links TRBV7-9 to TRBJ1-3; D possibly corresponds to TRBD1 (6 bases). With 6 bases removed from V and 0 bases from J, the gap between germline ends came to 12 bases. In germline, CDR1 is SEHNR, CDR2 FQNEAQ (reference sequence). CDR3 length: 15 amino acids. The CDR3 spells CASRSGQISGNTIYF. CDR3 nucleotides: TGTGCCAGCAGGAGCGGACAGATCTCTGGAAACACCATATATTTT.